This T cell receptor beta chain was captured in a study of Ad26.COV2.S vaccination and SARS-CoV-2 variants. Treatment noted: 15 to 20 received Ad26.COV2.S at low or high dose, single or two shots; roughly five received placebo; per-sample allocation not given. Following the first vaccine or placebo injection, samples were taken on day 63. Aged 18-55 years, donor was enrolled in Boston in about 2020. SARS-CoV-2 spike from the Wuhan strain was encoded by the vaccine, an Ad26 vector. CDR1 is MNHEY, CDR2 SVGEGT, per germline. This CDR3 has 15 residues. V lost 3 bases and J 6 bases, leaving 15 bases between the germline ends. Concerning this clone: Its target is unknown.

Study outcomes and limitations: Total responses of T cells may have been underestimated by the analyses of TCR breadth and depth. Higher spike-specific TCR breadth was found in vaccine recipients than in placebo recipients.

Repertoires were generated with immunoSEQ multiplex PCR, while TCRdb's copy carries only in-frame clones and drops some. The sample consists of about 680,000 clones, 70% to 90% of them appearing once. The TCR sequence derives from a person aged 18-65 years who received the Ad26.COV2.S COVID-19 vaccine or a placebo. This specimen consisted of peripheral blood, obtained in a trial of Ad26.COV2.S vaccine versus placebo. V usage is TRBV6-2 or TRBV6-3 and J usage is TRBJ1-5; D is unresolved. CDR3 region: CASSYGGIPSQPQHF. In DNA form, the CDR3 reads TGTGCCAGCAGTTATGGAGGGATCCCTTCTCAGCCCCAGCATTTT.